This T cell receptor (beta chain) is from a study of early T cells in non-severe SARS-CoV-2 infection listed by TCRdb under 2021. Broadly, across the study: Because TCR sequencing relied on bulk RNA taken from unsorted whole blood, pairing of alpha and beta chains was not possible.

Library preparation was by 5' RACE. TCRdb records NextSeq 500 as the sequencer. Unique molecular identifiers were attached to individual cDNA molecules in the TCR library protocol so that sequencing error and PCR bias could be corrected. Both TCR alpha and beta chains were sequenced, and tight co-correlation was observed between alpha and beta sequence abundances in each sample. As for the original processing: Decombinator V4 was used to annotate the V gene, J gene and CDR3 of the TCR sequences. Expanded TCRs were defined as changing significantly between any two time points under a Poisson model with p below 0.0001. TCR abundances were normalised to the total number of TCRs sequenced per sample and expressed as counts per million. TRAV1-2 paired with TRAJ12, TRAJ20 or TRAJ33 defined MAIT TCRs, while TRAV10 paired with TRAJ18 defined iNKT TCRs. VDJdb, accessed on 1 November 2021, was searched for TCRs annotated for CMV, EBV and SARS-CoV-2, and TCRs annotated for more than one antigen were excluded. Starting from the raw public reads, TCRdb applied fastp trimming at Q25, assembled clones with MiXCR and retained in-frame beta chains. Rows matching on CDR3 protein sequence are summarized as one entry with the most common DNA and genes. The V and J calls shown here were made by TCRdb, not taken from the authors' results. This sample holds some 49,000 distinct CDR3 sequences; approximately 4.1% were observed only once. The ten largest account for approximately 5.9% of the sample.

Trimming costs V 8 bases and J 7 bases, and their ends lie 15 bases apart. The CDR3 runs 12 residues from the cysteine to the phenylalanine. Here the CDR3 DNA is all that survives: 36 bases in frame from base 1. The germline V gene supplies CDR1 MNHEY and CDR2 SVGEGT. On the study overall, not on this receptor specifically: Matching against VDJdb was skewed toward anti-spike CD8 responses, likely underestimated virus-specific expansions, and missed private and CD4 specificities.

The study was a case-control design nested within a healthcare worker cohort in London, UK, with weekly nasopharyngeal swab PCR tests and blood sampling. Between 23 and 31 March 2020, the week of the UK lockdown, healthcare workers were enrolled and then followed up weekly for as long as 16 weeks. This clonotype was detected many times. Its antigen is not yet known. Base qualities were left out, and no much larger clone turns up one base away. The specimen was whole blood. The sequence came from an adult who was a healthcare worker with PCR-confirmed SARS-CoV-2 infection or an uninfected control (not recorded which). The chain employs TRBV6-2 or TRBV6-3 and TRBJ2-7; the best D guess is TRBD2, with 5 bases matching. The nucleotide sequence reads as follows: TGTGCCAGCGCAAGGAATCCGGGGGAGCAGTACTTC. Translated, this gives CASARNPGEQYF.